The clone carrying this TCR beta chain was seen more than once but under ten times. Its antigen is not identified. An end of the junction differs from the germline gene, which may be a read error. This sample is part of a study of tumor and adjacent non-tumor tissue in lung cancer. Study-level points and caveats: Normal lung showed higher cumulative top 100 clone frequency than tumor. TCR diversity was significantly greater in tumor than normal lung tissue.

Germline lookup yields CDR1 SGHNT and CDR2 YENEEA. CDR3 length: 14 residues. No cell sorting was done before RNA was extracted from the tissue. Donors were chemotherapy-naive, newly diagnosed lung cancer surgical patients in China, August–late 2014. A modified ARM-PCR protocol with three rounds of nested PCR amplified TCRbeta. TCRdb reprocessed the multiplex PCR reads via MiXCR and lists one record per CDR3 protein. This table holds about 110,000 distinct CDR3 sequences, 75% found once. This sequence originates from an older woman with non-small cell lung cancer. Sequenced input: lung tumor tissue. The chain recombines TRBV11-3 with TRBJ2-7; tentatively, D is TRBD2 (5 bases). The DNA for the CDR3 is TGTTCTAGCAGCTTAGATACGGGAACCTACGAGCAGTACTTT. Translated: CSSSLDTGTYEQYF.